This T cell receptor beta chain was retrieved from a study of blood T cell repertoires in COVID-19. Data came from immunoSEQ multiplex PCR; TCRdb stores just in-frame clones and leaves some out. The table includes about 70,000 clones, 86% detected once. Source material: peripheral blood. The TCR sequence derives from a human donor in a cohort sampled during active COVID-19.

CDR3: CASSSDKTSGGWDTQYF. CDR3 in DNA: TGTGCCAGCAGCTCAGATAAGACTAGCGGGGGTTGGGATACGCAGTATTTT. The gene calls are TRBV13 and TRBJ2-3; 12 nucleotides agree with TRBD2. This CDR3 contains 17 residues. J was trimmed by 6 bases and V by 4 bases; bases with no gene match: 11. CDR1 is PRHDT and CDR2 is FYEKMQ in the germline V gene (reference sequence).